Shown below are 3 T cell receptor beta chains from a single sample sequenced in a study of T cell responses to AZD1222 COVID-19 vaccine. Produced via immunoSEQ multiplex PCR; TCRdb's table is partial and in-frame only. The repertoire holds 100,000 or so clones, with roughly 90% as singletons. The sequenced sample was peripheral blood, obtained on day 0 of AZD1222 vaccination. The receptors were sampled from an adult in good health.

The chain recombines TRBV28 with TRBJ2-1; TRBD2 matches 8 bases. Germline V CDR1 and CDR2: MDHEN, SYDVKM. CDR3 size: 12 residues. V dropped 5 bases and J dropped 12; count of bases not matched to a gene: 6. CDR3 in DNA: TGTGCCAGCAGTGCCTCCGGGGGGGGGCAGTTCTTC. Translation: CASSASGGGQFF.

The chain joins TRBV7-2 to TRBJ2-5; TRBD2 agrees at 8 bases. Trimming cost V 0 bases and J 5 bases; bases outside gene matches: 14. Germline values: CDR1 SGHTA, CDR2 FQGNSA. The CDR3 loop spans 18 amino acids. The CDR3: CASSLAPPTSGSGETQYF. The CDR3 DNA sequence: TGTGCCAGCAGCTTAGCCCCCCCGACGAGCGGGAGTGGGGAGACCCAGTACTTC.

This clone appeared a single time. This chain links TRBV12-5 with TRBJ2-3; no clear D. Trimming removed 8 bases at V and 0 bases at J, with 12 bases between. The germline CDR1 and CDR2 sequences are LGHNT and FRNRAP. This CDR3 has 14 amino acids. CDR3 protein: CASSKTDSTDTQYF. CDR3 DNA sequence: TGTGCTAGTTCTAAAACCGACAGCACAGATACGCAGTATTTT.